This TCR beta chain was sequenced during a study of T cell responses to AZD1222 COVID-19 vaccine. The study, taken as a whole, reports: At 160-218 and 743-854, vaccine-associated CD4 TCRs were dominant, and they spanned spike. In all cases, repertoires were sampled only after the peak T cell response. The sample set comprised mostly white British donors with more females, and clonal diversity was possibly underestimated.

Repertoires were generated with immunoSEQ multiplex PCR, while TCRdb's copy carries only in-frame clones and drops some. The profile covers 85,000 to 95,000 clones, with about 88% appearing a single time and roughly 5% taken by the ten largest. With respect to this clone: Its matching antigen is unknown.

The origin of this receptor is an adult who received the AZD1222 COVID-19 vaccine. The sequences come from peripheral blood, collected 28 days after the second AZD1222 dose.

The CDR3 sequence: CASSPAGVEGTEAFF. In nucleotides, the CDR3 is TGCGCCAGCAGCCCGGCGGGGGTGGAGGGCACTGAAGCTTTCTTT. The rearrangement links TRBV5-1 to TRBJ1-1; weak D call: TRBD1 (5 bases). The CDR3 extends over 15 amino acids. Trimming took 4 bases from V and 4 from J, leaving 17 bases between them. Germline V gives CDR1 SGHRS, CDR2 YFSETQ.